The sequence of this T cell receptor beta chain was determined in a study of response to subunit inactivated influenza vaccine. Findings and caveats of the study: Each seasonal flu vaccination may recruit only limited new T cells, authors suggested.

In the case of this clonotype: Its antigen remains unidentified.

The V gene lost 3 bases and the J gene lost 3 bases, with 15 bases spanning the gap. Germline assignment: CDR1 SGHTS and CDR2 YDEGEE. The CDR3 is 15 residues long. TCRdb analysed the RT-PCR reads with MiXCR anew, one entry per CDR3 protein. The profile shows 450,000 to 700,000 distinct CDR3 sequences, approximately 15% of them singletons. This chain links TRBV5-8 with TRBJ1-1; a weak D match, TRBD1 (6 bases). This specimen consisted of PBMCs from blood, obtained 11 to 12 days after vaccination. This receptor was identified in a man over 45 who received an inactivated influenza vaccine. CDR3 sequence reads: CASSSRQVSDTEAFF. DNA for the CDR3: TGTGCCAGCAGCTCTAGACAGGTTTCGGACACTGAAGCTTTCTTT.